Listed below are T cell receptor beta chains from one sample, sequenced in a study of blood T cell repertoires in COVID-19. The protocol was immunoSEQ multiplex PCR, while the TCRdb copy is restricted to in-frame clones and leaves out a portion. The table has approximately 330,000 clones, 80% to 90% seen once; the top ten hold approximately 9.9%. Sample: peripheral blood. The receptor set was obtained from a man younger than 45 with COVID-19, enrolled during active disease. Both conserved end residues are part of each CDR3. The order of the fields is V gene, clone size, J gene, CDR3 protein. Size tells how often a clone was seen (once, few, many) or the class of an expanded clone, and some rows leave it out.

>TRBV19|once|TRBJ1-2
CASSMRLDGGYTF
>TRBV7-2|.|TRBJ2-7
CASSSGTSGAYEQYF
>TRBV2|.|TRBJ1-2
CASSKMQGDYGYTF
>TRBV5-1|.|TRBJ2-2
CASSTGSNTGELFF
>TRBV15|.|TRBJ1-5
CATSSIIGQPQHF
>TRBV4-1|.|TRBJ2-1
CASSQADLISYNEQFF
>TRBV6-7|.|TRBJ1-4
CASSFPGEPPLVDEKLFF
>TRBV5-4|.|TRBJ2-5
CASSPADRGETQYF
>TRBV12-5|.|TRBJ2-3
CASGNSGGASTDTQYF
>TRBV12-3/TRBV12-4|.|TRBJ1-2
CASSQRDRVGYTF
>TRBV11-2|.|TRBJ2-1
CASSSDSSYNEQFF
>TRBV5-4|.|TRBJ2-1
CASSLGGGQPYYYNEQFF
>TRBV7-2|.|TRBJ2-2
CASSLAQGALRGGELFF
>TRBV10-3|.|TRBJ1-3
CAISERQRGSGNTIYF
>TRBV4-1|.|TRBJ1-2
CASSPSQGAGYGYTF
>TRBV7-3|.|TRBJ2-2
CASSSTPEGGTNNTGELFF